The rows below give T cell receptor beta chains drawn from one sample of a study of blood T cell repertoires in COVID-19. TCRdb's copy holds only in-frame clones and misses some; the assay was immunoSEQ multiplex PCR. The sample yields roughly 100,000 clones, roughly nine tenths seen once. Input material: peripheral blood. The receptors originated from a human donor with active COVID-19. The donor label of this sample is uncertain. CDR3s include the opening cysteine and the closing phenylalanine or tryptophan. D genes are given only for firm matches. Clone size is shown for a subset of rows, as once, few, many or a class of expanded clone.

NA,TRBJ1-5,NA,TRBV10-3,CAISEVQVNQPQHF,TGTGCCATCAGTGAGGTCCAGGTGAATCAGCCCCAGCATTTT
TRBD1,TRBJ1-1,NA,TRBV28,CASSPGQGAWTEAFF,TGTGCCAGCAGTCCTGGACAGGGGGCTTGGACTGAAGCTTTCTTT
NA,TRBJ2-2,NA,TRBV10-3,CAISESIGVLTGELFF,TGTGCCATCAGTGAGTCGATCGGGGTTCTAACCGGGGAGCTGTTTTTT
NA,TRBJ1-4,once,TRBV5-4,CASSSGGDEKLFF,TGTGCCAGCAGCTCGGGCGGGGATGAAAAACTGTTTTTT
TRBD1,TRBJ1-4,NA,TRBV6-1,CASSERTGGNEKLFF,TGTGCCAGCAGTGAAAGGACAGGGGGTAATGAAAAACTGTTTTTT
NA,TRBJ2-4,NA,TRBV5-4,CASSFAGAKNIQYF,TGTGCCAGCAGCTTCGCAGGGGCCAAAAACATTCAGTACTTC
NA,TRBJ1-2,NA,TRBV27,CASSLVEGGSYGYTF,TGTGCCAGCAGTTTAGTGGAGGGTGGGAGCTATGGCTACACCTTC
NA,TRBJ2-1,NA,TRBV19,CASRRPRGGGGNEQFF,TGTGCCAGTAGGCGACCTAGGGGGGGAGGGGGCAATGAGCAGTTCTTC
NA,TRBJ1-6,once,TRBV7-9,CASSSREGPLHF,TGTGCCAGCAGCTCCAGGGAGGGGCCCCTCCACTTT
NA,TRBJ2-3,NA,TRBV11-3,CASSLGEDTQYF,TGTGCCAGCAGCTTAGGAGAAGATACGCAGTATTTT
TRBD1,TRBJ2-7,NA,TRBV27,CASNPNPGTGGLGEQYF,TGTGCCAGCAATCCCAATCCTGGGACAGGTGGTTTGGGTGAGCAGTACTTC
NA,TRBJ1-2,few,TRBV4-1,CASSQETEFYGYTF,TGCGCCAGCAGCCAAGAAACAGAGTTCTATGGCTACACCTTC
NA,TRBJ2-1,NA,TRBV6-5,CATRLVGYEQFF,TGTGCCACCCGACTAGTTGGGTATGAGCAGTTCTTC
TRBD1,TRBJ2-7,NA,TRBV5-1,CASSLVRDRVEYEQYF,TGCGCCAGCAGCTTGGTCCGGGACAGGGTTGAGTACGAGCAGTACTTC
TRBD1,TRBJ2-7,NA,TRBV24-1,CATSDPTGGPYEQYF,TGTGCCACCAGTGACCCAACAGGGGGACCCTACGAGCAGTACTTC
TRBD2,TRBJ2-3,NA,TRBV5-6,CASSYLVGTSGRTDTQYF,TGTGCCAGCAGCTACTTGGTTGGGACTAGCGGACGCACAGATACGCAGTATTTT
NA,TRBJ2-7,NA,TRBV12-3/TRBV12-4,CASSLAGIREQYF,TGTGCCAGCAGTTTGGCAGGTATACGTGAGCAGTACTTC
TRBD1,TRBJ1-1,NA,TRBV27,CASSLGTGREAFF,TGTGCCAGCAGTTTGGGGACAGGGCGAGAAGCTTTCTTT
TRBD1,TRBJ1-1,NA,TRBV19,CASSRQGRTTEAFF,TGTGCCAGTAGTAGACAGGGCAGGACCACTGAAGCTTTCTTT
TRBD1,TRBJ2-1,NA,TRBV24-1,CATSDPTGYSSEQFF,TGTGCCACCAGTGACCCGACAGGGTACTCGTCTGAGCAGTTCTTC
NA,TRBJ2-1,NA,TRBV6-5,CASSSGGSRNEQFF,TGTGCCAGCAGTTCCGGCGGGTCGCGGAATGAGCAGTTCTTC
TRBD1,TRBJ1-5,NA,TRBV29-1,CSVGQGNNQPQHF,TGCAGCGTCGGACAGGGTAACAATCAGCCCCAGCATTTT
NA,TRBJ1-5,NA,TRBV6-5,CASRELRGEDQPQHF,TGTGCCAGCAGGGAGTTAAGGGGCGAGGATCAGCCCCAGCATTTT
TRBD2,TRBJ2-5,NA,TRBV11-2,CASSGPSGGPGTQYF,TGTGCCAGCAGCGGGCCCAGCGGGGGTCCGGGGACCCAGTACTTC
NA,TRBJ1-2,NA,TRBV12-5,CASGSTKRGQDGYTF,TGTGCTAGTGGTTCCACCAAAAGGGGCCAGGATGGCTACACCTTC
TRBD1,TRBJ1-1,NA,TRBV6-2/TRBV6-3,CASSDRRQGGTLNTEAFF,TGTGCCAGCAGTGACCGACGACAGGGGGGGACCCTGAACACTGAAGCTTTCTTT
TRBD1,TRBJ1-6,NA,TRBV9,CASSETGTGGSPLHF,TGTGCCAGCAGCGAGACCGGGACAGGGGGTTCACCCCTCCACTTT
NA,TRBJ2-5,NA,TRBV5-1,CASSLEGKGETQYF,TGCGCCAGCAGCTTGGAGGGGAAGGGAGAGACCCAGTACTTC
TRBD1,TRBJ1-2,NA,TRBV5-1,CASSEGTGGNYGYTF,TGCGCCAGCAGCGAGGGGACAGGGGGAAACTATGGCTACACCTTC
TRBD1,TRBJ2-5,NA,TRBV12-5,CASGLVRAGGEETQYF,TGTGCTAGTGGTTTGGTACGGGCAGGGGGTGAGGAGACCCAGTACTTC
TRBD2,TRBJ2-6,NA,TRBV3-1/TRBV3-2,CASSQGGGAGANVLTF,TGTGCCAGCAGCCAAGGGGGAGGGGCCGGGGCCAACGTCCTGACTTTC
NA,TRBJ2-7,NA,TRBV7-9,CASSLSGGYEQYF,TGTGCCAGCAGCTTATCGGGTGGGTACGAGCAGTACTTC
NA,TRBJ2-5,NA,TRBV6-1,CASSDRKETQYF,TGTGCCAGCAGTGACAGAAAAGAGACCCAGTACTTC
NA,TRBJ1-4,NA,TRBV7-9,CASSAAEVFTTNEKLFF,TGTGCCAGCAGCGCAGCGGAAGTCTTTACAACTAATGAAAAACTGTTTTTT
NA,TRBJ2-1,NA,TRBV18,CASSRARTAPYNEQFF,TGTGCCAGCTCACGTGCCCGGACAGCCCCGTACAATGAGCAGTTCTTC
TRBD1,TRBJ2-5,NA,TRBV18,CASSPLSQGYQETQYF,TGTGCCAGCTCACCACTTTCACAGGGGTACCAAGAGACCCAGTACTTC
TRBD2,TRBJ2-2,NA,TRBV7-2,CASSPRRGEFRPGELFF,TGTGCCAGCAGCCCTCGGCGGGGGGAATTCCGACCCGGGGAGCTGTTTTTT
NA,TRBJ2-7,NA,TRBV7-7,CASSPGLNDEQYF,TGTGCCAGCAGCCCCGGGTTGAACGACGAGCAGTACTTC
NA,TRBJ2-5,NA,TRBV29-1,CSDRVEEETQYF,TGCAGCGACCGCGTCGAAGAAGAGACCCAGTACTTC
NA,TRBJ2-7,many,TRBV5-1,CASSVVASSSYEQYF,TGCGCCAGCAGCGTGGTCGCCTCGAGCTCCTACGAGCAGTACTTC
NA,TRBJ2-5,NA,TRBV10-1,CASSFNQETQYF,TGCGCCAGCAGTTTCAACCAAGAGACCCAGTACTTC
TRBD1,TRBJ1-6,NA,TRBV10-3,CAISEPDRGYNSPLHF,TGTGCCATCAGTGAACCGGACAGGGGTTATAATTCACCCCTCCACTTT
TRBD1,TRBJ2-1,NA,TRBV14,CASSTRDRGIDNEQFF,TGTGCCAGCAGCACCCGGGACAGGGGGATCGACAATGAGCAGTTCTTC
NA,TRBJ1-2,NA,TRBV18,CASSPFPADYNYGYTF,TGTGCCAGCTCACCATTCCCGGCAGACTATAACTATGGCTACACCTTC
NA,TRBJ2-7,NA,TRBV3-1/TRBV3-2,CASSQDEGLRGPEQYF,TGTGCCAGCAGCCAAGACGAGGGACTCCGAGGGCCCGAGCAGTACTTC
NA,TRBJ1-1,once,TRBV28,CATTYGGGWTEAFF,TGTGCCACAACCTACGGTGGGGGGTGGACTGAAGCTTTCTTT
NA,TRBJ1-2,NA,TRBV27,CASSFSPPDGYTF,TGTGCCAGCAGTTTTTCGCCGCCGGATGGCTACACCTTC
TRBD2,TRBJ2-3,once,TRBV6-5,CARGGVGGGRDTQYF,TGTGCCCGCGGGGGGGTGGGGGGGGGCCGGGATACGCAGTATTTT
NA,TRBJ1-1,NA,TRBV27,CASSSTTGFAEAFF,TGTGCCAGCAGTTCAACCACAGGGTTCGCTGAAGCTTTCTTT
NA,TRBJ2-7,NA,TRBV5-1,CASSLVEHRGYEQYF,TGCGCCAGCAGCCTAGTAGAGCACCGGGGTTACGAGCAGTACTTC
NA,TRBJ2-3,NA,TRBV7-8,CASSLREGGLTDTQYF,TGTGCCAGCAGCTTAAGGGAGGGGGGGCTTACAGATACGCAGTATTTT
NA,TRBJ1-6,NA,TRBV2,CASSEALHEGSANSPLHF,TGTGCCAGCAGTGAAGCTCTGCATGAGGGCTCGGCGAATTCACCCCTCCACTTT
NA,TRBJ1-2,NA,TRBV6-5,CASRPTGGYGYTF,TGTGCCAGCAGACCAACAGGTGGCTATGGCTACACCTTC
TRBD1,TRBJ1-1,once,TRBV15,CATSRGDRANTEAFF,TGTGCCACCAGCAGGGGGGACAGGGCGAACACTGAAGCTTTCTTT
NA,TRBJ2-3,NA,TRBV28,CASSLSGQGDTQYF,TGTGCCAGCAGTTTATCAGGGCAGGGGGATACGCAGTATTTT
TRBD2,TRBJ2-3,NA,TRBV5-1,CASSLGLAGGSDTQYF,TGCGCCAGCAGCCTGGGACTAGCGGGGGGGTCAGATACGCAGTATTTT